The T cell receptor (beta chain) described here comes from a study of cytotoxic CD8 clonotypes in ibrutinib-treated CLL (dated by TCRdb to the early 2020s). In the study overall: The cohort was composed of 11 relapsed/refractory and approximately 16 treatment-naive patients; IGHV unmutated status was identified in fewer than 18 patients. Partial responses were observed in roughly 24 patients and complete responses in 2; after a median follow-up of around 68 months, remission was maintained in roughly 15 patients and progression was observed in about twelve. Response samples were obtained after a median of roughly 13 months of treatment, with a range of about 6 to 36 months. Samples averaged approximately 260,000 productive templates and around 91,000 productive rearrangements. Longitudinal samples were obtainable from about 30% of the roughly 86 participants in the trial. Cryopreserved peripheral blood mononuclear cells were collected at three points: before therapy, at response, and at either sustained remission or disease progression. All remission and progressive disease samples were collected while patients were still receiving ibrutinib. General study outcomes and caveats: An increase in clonality was observed at ibrutinib response, with clonality remaining stable during sustained remission and falling back toward baseline at progression. Public clonotypes were rare and either contracted or stayed stable during treatment, and the rise in clonality at ibrutinib response reflected the expansion of private clonotypes. Sampling times were not matched between patients in sustained remission and patients whose disease was progressing, and lymph node repertoires were not examined. Baseline clonality exceeded that of age-matched healthy donors and correlated strongly with circulating CD8+ T-cell counts.

Each clonotype received, on average, 10x coverage in deep resolution sequencing performed on a MiSeq, where the target depth lay between 1 in 1 million and 1 in 200,000 T cells. The immunoSEQ hsTCRB Kit was used to generate the TCR beta libraries. Per the original workflow: The data were analyzed with ImmunoSEQ Analyzer and ImmunoSEQ Data Assistant, and V, D and J gene assignments followed IMGT definitions. Clonality was computed as one minus normalized Shannon entropy of productive rearrangement frequencies, ranging from 0 to 1. Only overrepresented clonotypes making up at least 0.05% of each patient's repertoire were included in the public clonotype analysis. About a dozen age-matched healthy donor repertoires from immuneACCESS were used as controls for clonality. Drawn from immuneACCESS, this table holds only the in-frame rearrangements with V and J called that TCRdb kept. Clones are partly lost; checked studies trace under half to an unresolved V gene and leave the rest unexplained. Clone size and V and J calls were adopted from that table, with D and trimming inferred from the DNA. This sample lists more than 200,000 clones; just over 70% were detected once. The biggest ten clones account for 5.5% to 6% of the sample.

The time point tag for this specimen amounts to: eleven to twelve months on ibrutinib. For TCR beta library preparation, roughly 2.1 micrograms of genomic DNA was extracted from cryopreserved PBMCs. High-throughput TCR beta sequencing was performed on longitudinal blood samples from CLL patients receiving ibrutinib monotherapy. The patients were enrolled in a single-center, open-label phase 2 trial of ibrutinib monotherapy. V is pared back by 7 bases and J by 2 bases, with 13 bases lying between the germline termini. Taken from cysteine to phenylalanine, the CDR3 has 14 residues. Only the CDR3 DNA is retained, 42 bases long and in frame from the first base. As encoded in the germline V gene, CDR1 is SNHLY while CDR2 is FYNNEI. Concerning this clone itself: There is no known antigen for this receptor. No base qualities exist here, and no much larger clone lies one base off it.

Sequences were derived from PBMCs, sampled after 12 months of ibrutinib treatment. The rearrangement combines TRBV2 with TRBJ2-3; no D gene can be assigned with confidence. The sequence was collected from a human donor with chronic lymphocytic leukemia. The nucleotide sequence reads as follows: TGTGCCAGCACGACACCCAACCCCACAGATACGCAGTATTTT. This sequence encodes CASTTPNPTDTQYF.